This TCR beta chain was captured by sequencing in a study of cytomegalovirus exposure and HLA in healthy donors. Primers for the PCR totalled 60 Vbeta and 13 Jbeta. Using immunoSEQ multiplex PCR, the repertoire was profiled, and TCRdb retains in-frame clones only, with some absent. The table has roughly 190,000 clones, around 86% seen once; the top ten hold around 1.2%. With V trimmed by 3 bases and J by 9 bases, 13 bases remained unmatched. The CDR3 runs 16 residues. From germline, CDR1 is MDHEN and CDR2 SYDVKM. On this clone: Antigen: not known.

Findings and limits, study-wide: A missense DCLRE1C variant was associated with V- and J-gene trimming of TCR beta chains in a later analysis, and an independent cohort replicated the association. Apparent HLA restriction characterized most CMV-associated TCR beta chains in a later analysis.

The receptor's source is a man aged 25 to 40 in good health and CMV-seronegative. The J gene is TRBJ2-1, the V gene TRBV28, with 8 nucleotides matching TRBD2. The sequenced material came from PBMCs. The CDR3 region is CASSFGFGGGSGEQFF. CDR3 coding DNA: TGTGCCAGCAGTTTCGGGTTTGGCGGGGGGAGTGGTGAGCAGTTCTTC. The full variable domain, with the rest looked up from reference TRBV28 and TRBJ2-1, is DVKVTQSSRYLVKRTGEKVFLECVQDMDHENMFWYRQDPGLGLRLIYFSYDVKMKEKGDIPEGYSVSREKKERFSLILESASTNQTSMYLCASSFGFGGGSGEQFFGPGTRLTVL.